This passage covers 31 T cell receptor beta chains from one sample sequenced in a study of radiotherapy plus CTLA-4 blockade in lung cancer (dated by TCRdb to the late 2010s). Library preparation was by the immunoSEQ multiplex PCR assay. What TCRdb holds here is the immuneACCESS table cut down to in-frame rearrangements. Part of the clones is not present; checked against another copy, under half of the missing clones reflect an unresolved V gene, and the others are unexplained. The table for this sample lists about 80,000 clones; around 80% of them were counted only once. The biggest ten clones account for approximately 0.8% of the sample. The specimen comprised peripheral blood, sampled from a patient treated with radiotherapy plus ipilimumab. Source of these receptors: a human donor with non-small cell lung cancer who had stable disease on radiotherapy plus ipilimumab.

The chain's CDR3 is CASSARGGGNEQFF. CDR3 DNA sequence: TGTGCCAGCAGTGCGCGGGGGGGCGGAAATGAGCAGTTCTTC. The J gene is TRBJ2-1, the V gene TRBV6-5; 9 nucleotides agree with TRBD2. The germline V gene encodes CDR1 MNHEY and CDR2 SVGAGI. V dropped 5 bases and J dropped 7; count of bases not matched to a gene: 6. CDR3 size: 14 residues.

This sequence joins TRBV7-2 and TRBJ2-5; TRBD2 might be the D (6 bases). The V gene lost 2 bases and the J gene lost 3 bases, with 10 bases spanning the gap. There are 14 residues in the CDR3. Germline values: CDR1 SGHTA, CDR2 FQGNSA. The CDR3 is CASSLYSGEETQYF. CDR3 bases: TGTGCCAGCAGCTTATACTCGGGAGAAGAGACCCAGTACTTC.

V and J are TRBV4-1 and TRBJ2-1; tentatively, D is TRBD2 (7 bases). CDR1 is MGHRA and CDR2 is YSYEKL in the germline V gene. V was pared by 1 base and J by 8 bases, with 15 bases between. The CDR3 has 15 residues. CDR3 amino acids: CASSQVEGGQYEQFF. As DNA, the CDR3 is TGCGCCAGCAGCCAAGTAGAGGGGGGGCAATATGAGCAGTTCTTC.

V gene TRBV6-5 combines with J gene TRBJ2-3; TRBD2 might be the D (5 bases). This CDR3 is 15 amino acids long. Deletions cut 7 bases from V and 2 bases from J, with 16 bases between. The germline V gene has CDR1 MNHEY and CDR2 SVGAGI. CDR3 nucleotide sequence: TGTGCCAGCATCCCCGCCCTCGGGAACACAGATACGCAGTATTTT. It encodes CASIPALGNTDTQYF.

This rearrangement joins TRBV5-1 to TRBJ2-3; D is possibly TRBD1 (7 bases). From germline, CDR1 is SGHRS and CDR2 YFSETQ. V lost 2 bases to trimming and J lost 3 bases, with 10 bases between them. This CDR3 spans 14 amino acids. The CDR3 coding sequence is TGCGCCAGCAGCTTCGGGGGACAGACAGATACGCAGTATTTT. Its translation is CASSFGGQTDTQYF.

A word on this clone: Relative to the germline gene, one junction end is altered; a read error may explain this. The CDR3 DNA is TGTGCCAGCACTAAGACGGGATCTCCCACAGTTACGCAGTATTTT. As protein: CASTKTGSPTVTQYF. The chain recombines TRBV25-1 with TRBJ2-3; possible D gene TRBD2, 5 bases. This CDR3 region has 15 residues. The V gene's germline CDR1 is MGHDK and CDR2 SYGVNS.

The DNA for the CDR3 is TGTGCCAGCAGCCTAGGCATCGAATCCTACGAGCAGTACTTC. This sequence encodes CASSLGIESYEQYF. The V call is TRBV7-6, the J call TRBJ2-7; D remains ambiguous. Germline loops: CDR1 SGHVS, CDR2 FNYEAQ. This CDR3 is 14 amino acids long. Trimming took off 5 bases at V and 1 base at J, with 12 bases between the two ends.

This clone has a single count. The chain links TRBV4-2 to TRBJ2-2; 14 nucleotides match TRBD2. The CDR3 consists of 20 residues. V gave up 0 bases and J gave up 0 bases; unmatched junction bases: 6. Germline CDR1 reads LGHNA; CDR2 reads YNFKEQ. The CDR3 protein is CASSQDFGTSGGPNTGELFF. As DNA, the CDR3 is TGTGCCAGCAGCCAAGACTTTGGGACTAGCGGGGGACCGAACACCGGGGAGCTGTTTTTT.

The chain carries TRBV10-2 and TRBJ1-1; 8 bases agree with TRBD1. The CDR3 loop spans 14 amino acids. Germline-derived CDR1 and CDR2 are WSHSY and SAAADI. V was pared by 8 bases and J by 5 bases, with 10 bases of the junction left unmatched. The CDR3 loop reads CASQLTGQVTEAFF. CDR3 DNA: TGCGCCAGCCAACTTACGGGACAGGTTACTGAAGCTTTCTTT.

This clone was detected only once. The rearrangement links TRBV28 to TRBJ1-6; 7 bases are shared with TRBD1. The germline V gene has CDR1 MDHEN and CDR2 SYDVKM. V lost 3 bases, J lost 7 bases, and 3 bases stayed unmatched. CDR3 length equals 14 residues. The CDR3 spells CASSFAGGNSPLHF. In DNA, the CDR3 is TGTGCCAGCAGTTTTGCAGGGGGGAATTCACCCCTCCACTTT. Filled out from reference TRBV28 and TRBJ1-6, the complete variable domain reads DVKVTQSSRYLVKRTGEKVFLECVQDMDHENMFWYRQDPGLGLRLIYFSYDVKMKEKGDIPEGYSVSREKKERFSLILESASTNQTSMYLCASSFAGGNSPLHFGNGTRLTVT.

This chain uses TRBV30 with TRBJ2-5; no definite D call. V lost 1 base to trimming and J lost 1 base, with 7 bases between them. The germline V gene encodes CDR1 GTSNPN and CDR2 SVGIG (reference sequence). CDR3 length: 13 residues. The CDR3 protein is CAWSESFQETQYF. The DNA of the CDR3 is TGTGCCTGGAGTGAAAGTTTCCAAGAGACCCAGTACTTC.

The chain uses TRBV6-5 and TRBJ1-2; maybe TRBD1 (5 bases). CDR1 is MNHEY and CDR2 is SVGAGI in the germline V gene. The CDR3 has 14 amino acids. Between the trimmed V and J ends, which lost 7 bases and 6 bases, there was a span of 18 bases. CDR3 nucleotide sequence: TGTGCCAGCATCCCCCTTGGGAGGGGACATGGCTACACCTTC. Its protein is CASIPLGRGHGYTF.

This chain's CDR3 is CASKVQGAYYGYTF. The DNA of the CDR3 is TGTGCCAGCAAGGTACAGGGGGCCTACTATGGCTACACCTTC. The J gene is TRBJ1-2, the V gene TRBV27; 9 bases are shared with TRBD1. Germline CDR1 is MNHEY and CDR2 is SMNVEV (reference sequence). Trimming at V came to 7 bases and at J to 3 bases, leaving 6 bases not matched to a gene. This CDR3 spans 14 amino acids.

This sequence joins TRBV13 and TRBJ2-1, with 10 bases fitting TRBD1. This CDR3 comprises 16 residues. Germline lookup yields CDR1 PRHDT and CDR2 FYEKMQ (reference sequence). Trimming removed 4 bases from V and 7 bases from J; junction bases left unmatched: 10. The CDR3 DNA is TGTGCCAGCAGCTCCCATTGGACAGGGGGTAGGAATGAGCAGTTCTTC. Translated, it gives CASSSHWTGGRNEQFF.

The DNA of the CDR3 is TGTGCCAGCAGTTTAAGATCGGGTCGGCGGGGTCCCACAGATACGCAGTATTTT. It is translated as CASSLRSGRRGPTDTQYF. The chain carries TRBV27 and TRBJ2-3; possible D gene TRBD2, 6 bases. V lost 2 bases and J 2 bases, leaving 20 bases between the germline ends. Germline V gene data show CDR1 as MNHEY and CDR2 as SMNVEV (reference sequence). This CDR3 is built from 18 residues.

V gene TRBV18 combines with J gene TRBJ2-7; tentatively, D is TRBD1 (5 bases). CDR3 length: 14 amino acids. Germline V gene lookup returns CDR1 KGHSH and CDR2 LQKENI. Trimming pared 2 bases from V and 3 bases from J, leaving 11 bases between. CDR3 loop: CASSPGAWGYEQYF. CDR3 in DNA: TGTGCCAGCTCACCAGGGGCCTGGGGCTACGAGCAGTACTTC.

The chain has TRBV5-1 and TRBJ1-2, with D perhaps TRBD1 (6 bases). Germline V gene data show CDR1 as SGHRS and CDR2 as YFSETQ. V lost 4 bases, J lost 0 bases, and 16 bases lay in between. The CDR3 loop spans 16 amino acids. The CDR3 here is CASSGEGGGPNYGYTF. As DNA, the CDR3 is TGCGCCAGCAGCGGTGAAGGGGGTGGCCCTAACTATGGCTACACCTTC.

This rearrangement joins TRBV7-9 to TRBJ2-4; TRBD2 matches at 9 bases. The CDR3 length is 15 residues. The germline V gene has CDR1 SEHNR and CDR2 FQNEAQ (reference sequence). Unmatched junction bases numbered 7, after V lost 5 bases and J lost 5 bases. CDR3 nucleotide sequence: TGTGCCAGCAGCGTTAGCGGGAGTTCGCAAAACATTCAGTACTTC. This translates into CASSVSGSSQNIQYF.

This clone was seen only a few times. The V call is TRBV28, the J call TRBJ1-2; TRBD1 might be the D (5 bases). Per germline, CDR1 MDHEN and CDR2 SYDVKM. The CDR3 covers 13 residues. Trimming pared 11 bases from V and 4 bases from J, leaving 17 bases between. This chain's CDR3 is CASRPGTAYGYTF. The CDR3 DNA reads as TGTGCCTCCCGACCCGGGACTGCCTATGGCTACACCTTC.

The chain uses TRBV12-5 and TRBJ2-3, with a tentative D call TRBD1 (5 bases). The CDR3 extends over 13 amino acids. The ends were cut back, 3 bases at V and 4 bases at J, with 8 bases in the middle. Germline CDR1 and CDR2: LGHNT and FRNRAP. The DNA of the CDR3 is TGTGCTAGTGGTTTTCAGGGTTCAGATACGCAGTATTTT. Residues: CASGFQGSDTQYF.

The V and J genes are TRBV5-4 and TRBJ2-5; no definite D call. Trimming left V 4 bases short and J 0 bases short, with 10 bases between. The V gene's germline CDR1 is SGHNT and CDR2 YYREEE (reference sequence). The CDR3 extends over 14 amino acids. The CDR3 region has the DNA TGTGCCAGCAGCCCCGGACGGTACCAAGAGACCCAGTACTTC. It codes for CASSPGRYQETQYF. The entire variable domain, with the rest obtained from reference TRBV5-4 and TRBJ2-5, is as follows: ETGVTQSPTHLIKTRGQQVTLRCSSQSGHNTVSWYQQALGQGPQFIFQYYREEENGRGNFPPRFSGLQFPNYSSELNVNALELDDSALYLCASSPGRYQETQYFGPGTRLLVL.

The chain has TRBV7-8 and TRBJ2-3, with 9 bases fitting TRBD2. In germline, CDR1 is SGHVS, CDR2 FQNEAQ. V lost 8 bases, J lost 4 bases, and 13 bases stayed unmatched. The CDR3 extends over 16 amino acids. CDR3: CASSMRPAGGPDTQYF. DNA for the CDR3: TGTGCCAGCTCAATGAGGCCAGCGGGAGGACCAGATACGCAGTATTTT.

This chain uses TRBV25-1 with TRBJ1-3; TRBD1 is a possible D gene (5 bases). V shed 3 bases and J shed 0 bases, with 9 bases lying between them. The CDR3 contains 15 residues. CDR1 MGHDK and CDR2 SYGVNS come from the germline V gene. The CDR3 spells CASSDSGGSGNTIYF. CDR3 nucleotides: TGTGCCAGCAGTGACTCGGGGGGCTCTGGAAACACCATATATTTT.

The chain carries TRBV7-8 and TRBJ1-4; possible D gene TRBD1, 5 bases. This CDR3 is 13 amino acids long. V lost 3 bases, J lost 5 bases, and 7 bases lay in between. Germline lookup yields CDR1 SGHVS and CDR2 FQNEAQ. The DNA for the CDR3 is TGTGCCAGCAGCTTCGGACACAATGAAAAACTGTTTTTT. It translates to CASSFGHNEKLFF.

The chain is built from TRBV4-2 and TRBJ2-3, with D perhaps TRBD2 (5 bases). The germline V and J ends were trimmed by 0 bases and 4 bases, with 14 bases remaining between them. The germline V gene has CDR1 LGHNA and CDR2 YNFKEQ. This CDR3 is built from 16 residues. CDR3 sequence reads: CASSQEHQMRADTQYF. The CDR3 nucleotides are TGTGCCAGCAGCCAAGAACACCAGATGCGGGCAGATACGCAGTATTTT.

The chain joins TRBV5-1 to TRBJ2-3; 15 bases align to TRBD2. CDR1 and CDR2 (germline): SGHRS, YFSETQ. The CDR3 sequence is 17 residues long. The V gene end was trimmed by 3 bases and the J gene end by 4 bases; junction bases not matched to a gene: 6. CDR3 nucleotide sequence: TGCGCCAGCAGCTACAGGACTAGCGGGAGGGCCGCAGATACGCAGTATTTT. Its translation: CASSYRTSGRAADTQYF. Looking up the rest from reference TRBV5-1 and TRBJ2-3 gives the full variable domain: KAGVTQTPRYLIKTRGQQVTLSCSPISGHRSVSWYQQTPGQGLQFLFEYFSETQRNKGNFPGRFSGRQFSNSRSEMNVSTLELGDSALYLCASSYRTSGRAADTQYFGPGTRLTVL.

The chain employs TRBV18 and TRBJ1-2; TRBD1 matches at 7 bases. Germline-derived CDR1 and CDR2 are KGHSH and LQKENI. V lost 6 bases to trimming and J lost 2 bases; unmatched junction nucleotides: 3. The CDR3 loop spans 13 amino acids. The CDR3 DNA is TGTGCCAGCTCCCAGGGACAGAACTATGGCTACACCTTC. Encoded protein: CASSQGQNYGYTF. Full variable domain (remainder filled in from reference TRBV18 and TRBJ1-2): NAGVMQNPRHLVRRRGQEARLRCSPMKGHSHVYWYRQLPEEGLKFMVYLQKENIIDESGMPKERFSAEFPKEGPSILRIQQVVRGDSAAYFCASSQGQNYGYTFGSGTRLTVV.

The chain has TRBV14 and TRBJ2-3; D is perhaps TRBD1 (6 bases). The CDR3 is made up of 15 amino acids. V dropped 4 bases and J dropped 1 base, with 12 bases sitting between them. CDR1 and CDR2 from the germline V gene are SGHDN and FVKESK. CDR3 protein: CASSLTGLGTDTQYF. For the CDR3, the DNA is TGTGCCAGCAGCCTAACAGGGTTGGGCACAGATACGCAGTATTTT. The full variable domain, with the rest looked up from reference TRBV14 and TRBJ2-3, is EAGVTQFPSHSVIEKGQTVTLRCDPISGHDNLYWYRRVMGKEIKFLLHFVKESKQDESGMPNNRFLAERTGGTYSTLKVQPAELEDSGVYFCASSLTGLGTDTQYFGPGTRLTVL.

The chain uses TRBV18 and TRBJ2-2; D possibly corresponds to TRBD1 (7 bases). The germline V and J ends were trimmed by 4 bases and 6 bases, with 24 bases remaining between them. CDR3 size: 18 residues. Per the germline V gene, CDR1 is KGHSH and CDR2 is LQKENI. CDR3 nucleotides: TGTGCCAGCTCACAAGGACAGGCTGGAGGGTTGTCGGCCGGGGAGCTGTTTTTT. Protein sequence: CASSQGQAGGLSAGELFF.

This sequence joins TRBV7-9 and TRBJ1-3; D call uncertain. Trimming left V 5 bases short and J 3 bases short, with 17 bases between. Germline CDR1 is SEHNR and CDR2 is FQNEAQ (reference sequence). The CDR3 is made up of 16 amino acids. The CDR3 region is CASSLSESGYGNTIYF. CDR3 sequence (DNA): TGTGCCAGCAGCCTTTCCGAGTCGGGGTATGGAAACACCATATATTTT.

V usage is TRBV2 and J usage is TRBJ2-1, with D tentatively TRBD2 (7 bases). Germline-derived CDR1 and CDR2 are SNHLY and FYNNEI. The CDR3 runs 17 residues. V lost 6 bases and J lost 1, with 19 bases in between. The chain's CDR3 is CASRGGGGGLSYNEQFF. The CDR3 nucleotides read TGTGCCAGCAGAGGAGGTGGGGGGGGCTTGTCCTACAATGAGCAGTTCTTC.